This T cell receptor (beta chain) originates from a study of cytomegalovirus exposure and HLA in healthy donors. Study details: HLA-typed donors contributed about 85 million unique TCRs, which were held in an early data release.

Remarks on this clone: Antigen specificity is unknown.

The PCR contained 60 Vbeta and 13 Jbeta primers. TCRdb's copy holds only in-frame clones and misses some; the assay was immunoSEQ multiplex PCR. The data show 150,000 to 200,000 clones, over 60% seen once. This CDR3 has 14 amino acids. CDR1 is SGHTA, CDR2 FQGTGA, per germline. V gave up 1 base and J gave up 3 bases, with 8 bases separating them. Study-wide results and caveats: A later analysis associated some 18,000 TCR beta sequences with HLA alleles at a 0.05 false discovery rate. Some public TCRs appeared in many individuals, while most sequences were rare.

The sample was PBMCs. The chain has TRBV7-3 and TRBJ2-3; the D gene is possibly TRBD2 (5 bases). The receptor was derived from a man aged 18 to 29 in good health and CMV-seronegative. The CDR3 sequence is CASSLIGRTDTQYF. For the CDR3, the DNA is TGTGCCAGCAGCTTAATTGGGAGAACAGATACGCAGTATTTT.